This entry lists 20 T cell receptor beta chains sequenced from one sample in a study of T cells in Graves' hyperthyroidism and ophthalmopathy. RNA transcripts provided the source from which TCR beta CDR3 regions were amplified. Using the HTBI primer set, a first-round RT-PCR was run on the TCR CDR3. TCRdb fed the multiplex PCR reads into MiXCR, producing one record per CDR3 protein. The sample contains 730,000 or so distinct CDR3 sequences, over 15% of which appear only once. Specimen: blood. The receptors here all came from a woman aged 50 to 60 with Graves' hyperthyroidism that later progressed to Graves' ophthalmopathy.

The chain combines TRBV2 with TRBJ2-2; D perhaps matches TRBD1 (5 bases). V was trimmed by 8 bases and J by 1 base, leaving 11 bases between them. CDR1 and CDR2 (germline): SNHLY, FYNNEI. The CDR3 has 14 residues. The CDR3: CASCVRENTGELFF. In nucleotides, the CDR3 is TGTGCCAGCTGTGTCAGGGAGAACACCGGGGAGCTGTTTTTT.

The V call is TRBV27, the J call TRBJ2-3; D is uncertain. Germline values: CDR1 MNHEY, CDR2 SMNVEV (reference sequence). V lost 0 bases, J lost 2 bases, and 12 bases lay in between. This CDR3 contains 16 residues. CDR3 sequence: CASSLSLPRPTDTQYF. CDR3 sequence (DNA): TGTGCCAGCAGTTTATCGCTCCCGAGACCCACAGATACGCAGTATTTT.

This clonotype was seen a handful of times. This chain links TRBV14 with TRBJ1-6; D not certain. V lost 5 bases, J lost 10 bases, and 9 bases lay in between. Germline lookup yields CDR1 SGHDN and CDR2 FVKESK. This CDR3 region has 12 residues. DNA for the CDR3: TGTGCCAGCAGCGCAACAGCGTCACCCCTCCACTTT. Protein sequence: CASSATASPLHF.

Comment on this clonotype: A much larger clone differs by one base, so this may be a read error. The rearrangement links TRBV7-3 to TRBJ2-1; 10 bases fit TRBD2. In germline, CDR1 is SGHTA, CDR2 FQGTGA. With 6 bases clipped from V and 8 bases from J, the junction kept 13 bases outside the gene matches. The CDR3 covers 16 residues. Here the CDR3 reads CASSPGVAGGYDEQFF. CDR3 bases: TGTGCCAGCAGTCCGGGGGTAGCGGGGGGATACGATGAGCAGTTCTTC.

The sample holds many counts of this clonotype. The chain couples TRBV30 to TRBJ1-2, with 10 positions matching TRBD1. The trim removed 8 bases at V and 4 bases at J, leaving 4 bases unmatched. The CDR3 consists of 12 residues. From germline, CDR1 is GTSNPN and CDR2 SVGIG (reference sequence). CDR3 in amino acids: CAGQGDLYGYTF. CDR3 coding DNA: TGTGCCGGACAGGGGGACCTCTATGGCTACACCTTC.

This clonotype showed up just once. This chain uses TRBV28 with TRBJ1-4; D remains ambiguous. CDR1 MDHEN and CDR2 SYDVKM come from the germline V gene. V lost 11 bases and J lost 5, with 18 bases in between. The CDR3 is made up of 14 amino acids. The CDR3 here is CAGKIRRENEKLFF. The DNA of the CDR3 is TGTGCCGGCAAGATTCGGAGGGAAAATGAAAAACTGTTTTTT.

This clonotype was found many times. The chain links TRBV30 to TRBJ2-1; 11 bases line up with TRBD2. Germline CDR1 reads GTSNPN; CDR2 reads SVGIG (reference sequence). With V trimmed by 3 bases and J by 5 bases, 6 bases remained unmatched. The CDR3 extends over 15 amino acids. This chain's CDR3 is CAWSKGLAAHNEQFF. For the CDR3, the DNA is TGTGCCTGGAGCAAGGGACTAGCGGCCCACAATGAGCAGTTCTTC.

This clonotype showed up many times. The chain couples TRBV3-1 to TRBJ1-5; a possible D gene is TRBD1 (6 bases). This CDR3 contains 14 residues. The germline V gene encodes CDR1 LGHDT and CDR2 YNNKEL (reference sequence). V dropped 1 base and J dropped 4 bases, with 8 bases sitting between them. The CDR3 nucleotides read TGTGCCAGCAGCCAAGCTACAGGGAATCAGCCCCAGCATTTT. It translates to CASSQATGNQPQHF.

The chain carries TRBV19 and TRBJ1-3; D ambiguous. This CDR3 region has 16 residues. Trimming removed 4 bases at V and 0 bases at J, with 13 bases between. CDR1 is LNHDA and CDR2 is SQIVND in the germline V gene (reference sequence). The CDR3, as DNA: TGTGCCAGTAGTACCGGACGGCAGTCCTCTGGAAACACCATATATTTT. Residues: CASSTGRQSSGNTIYF.

This clonotype was counted ten times or more. The rearrangement links TRBV11-3 to TRBJ2-3; D unclear. CDR1 and CDR2 from the germline V gene are SGHNT and YENEEA. Between the trimmed V and J ends, which lost 5 bases and 4 bases, there was a span of 10 bases. The CDR3 is 13 residues long. Here the CDR3 reads CASSPYGADTQYF. The CDR3, as DNA: TGTGCCAGCAGCCCCTACGGTGCAGATACGCAGTATTTT.

This clonotype was counted many times. The J gene is TRBJ1-2, the V gene TRBV2; D perhaps matches TRBD1 (6 bases). Trimming pared 3 bases from V and 4 bases from J, leaving 15 bases between. The CDR3 is made up of 15 amino acids. Germline V gene data show CDR1 as SNHLY and CDR2 as FYNNEI. CDR3 amino acids: CASSEAGAFGYGYTF. The CDR3 DNA reads as TGTGCCAGCAGTGAGGCAGGGGCGTTTGGCTATGGCTACACCTTC.

The table lists this clonotype with many counts. CDR3 DNA: TGTGCCAGCAGCCAGGGTCGGGACCTTGTAGAAGATACGCAGTATTTT. Protein sequence: CASSQGRDLVEDTQYF. V is TRBV11-3 and J is TRBJ2-3; tentatively, D is TRBD1 or TRBD2 (5 bases each). V dropped 5 bases and J dropped 5 bases, with 20 bases sitting between them. Germline V lookup: CDR1 SGHNT, CDR2 YENEEA. This CDR3 spans 16 amino acids.

This clonotype showed up many times. The chain employs TRBV2 and TRBJ2-3; perhaps TRBD2 as D (6 bases). V gave up 2 bases and J gave up 3 bases, with 12 bases separating them. The V gene's germline CDR1 is SNHLY and CDR2 FYNNEI. CDR3 length: 15 residues. In nucleotides, the CDR3 is TGTGCCAGCAGTGAATACCGCGGGGTGACAGATACGCAGTATTTT. This gives the protein CASSEYRGVTDTQYF.

This clonotype was seen repeatedly, ten times or more. The V gene is TRBV12-3 or TRBV12-4, the J gene TRBJ1-1; 7 bases are a match to TRBD1. The CDR3 is 15 residues long. Trimming took 5 bases from V and 5 from J; bases not matched to a gene: 11. For the CDR3, the DNA is TGTGCCAGCAGTCCACCCTACAGGGGAGGAACTGAAGCTTTCTTT. Its protein is CASSPPYRGGTEAFF.

This clonotype was counted only a few times. The chain couples TRBV6-2 or TRBV6-3 to TRBJ2-5; D unclear. This CDR3 has 11 residues. Germline lookup yields CDR1 MNHEY and CDR2 SVGEGT. V lost 7 bases to trimming and J lost 5 bases, with 8 bases between them. For the CDR3, the DNA is TGTGCCAGCAAACAGACGGAGACCCAGTACTTC. It translates to CASKQTETQYF.

The rearrangement links TRBV20-1 to TRBJ2-5, with D possibly matching TRBD1 (6 bases). Per germline, CDR1 DFQATT and CDR2 SNEGSKA (reference sequence). The V and J ends lost 0 bases and 0 bases respectively, with 14 bases between them. The length of the CDR3 is 16 residues. CDR3 loop: CSARDLTGKYQETQYF. The CDR3 coding sequence is TGCAGTGCTAGAGATCTAACAGGGAAGTACCAAGAGACCCAGTACTTC.

The chain recombines TRBV4-1 with TRBJ1-5; D unclear. Trimming removed 0 bases at V and 6 bases at J, with 15 bases between. This CDR3 contains 16 residues. Germline V gene data show CDR1 as MGHRA and CDR2 as YSYEKL. As DNA, the CDR3 is TGCGCCAGCAGCCAAGAAATTTCAACGAGAGGTCAGCCCCAGCATTTT. Translated: CASSQEISTRGQPQHF.

The chain couples TRBV7-2 to TRBJ2-5, with TRBD1 matching 9 bases. The germline V gene has CDR1 SGHTA and CDR2 FQGNSA. There are 15 residues in the CDR3. Losses at the gene ends were 1 base for V and 10 bases for J; bases not matched to a gene: 10. The CDR3 coding sequence is TGTGCCAGCAGCTTAGGGGCGGGACAGGGAAGAATCCAGTACTTC. This encodes CASSLGAGQGRIQYF.

The table lists this clonotype with a few counts. The CDR3 region is CASSSHPSSYEQYF. The CDR3 DNA follows: TGTGCCAGCAGTTCACATCCCAGCTCCTACGAGCAGTACTTC. The gene calls are TRBV6-5 and TRBJ2-7; D uncertain. Germline CDR1 is MNHEY and CDR2 is SVGAGI. The CDR3 is made up of 14 amino acids. V was clipped by 4 bases and J by 0 bases, with 10 bases between them.

A few counts support this clonotype. The rearrangement links TRBV7-9 to TRBJ2-7; D is unresolved. V was clipped by 1 base and J by 6 bases, with 4 bases between them. In germline, CDR1 is SEHNR, CDR2 FQNEAQ (reference sequence). This CDR3 has 11 amino acids. This chain's CDR3 is CASSLVAEQYF. CDR3 nucleotide sequence: TGTGCCAGCAGCTTAGTTGCCGAGCAGTACTTC.